The 24 T cell receptor beta chains given below trace back to one sample, sequenced in a study of OX40 agonist ivuxolimab in advanced cancers. Library generation was performed with the immunoSEQ multiplex PCR assay. TCRdb re-hosts the immuneACCESS table, in-frame sequences only. Its copies lack some clones; in the studies checked, an unresolved V gene accounts for under half of them, and the cause for the rest is not known. Present in this sample are more than 65,000 clones, roughly 90% of which were seen just once. 8.5% to 9% of the sample is in the top ten clones. The sequencing used CD4+ or CD8+ T cells sorted from blood, collected in a trial of the OX40 agonist ivuxolimab. The receptors here all came from an adult with an advanced solid tumor such as melanoma, head and neck, liver or kidney cancer.

This chain connects TRBV10-2 to TRBJ1-5; 7 nucleotides agree with TRBD1. Germline V CDR1 and CDR2: WSHSY, SAAADI. The junction had 4 bases not matched to a gene; V was cut back by 5 bases and J by 6 bases. This CDR3 spans 13 amino acids. DNA of the CDR3: TGCGCCAGCAGTACAGGGGTACTTCAGCCCCAGCATTTT. Amino acids: CASSTGVLQPQHF.

This rearrangement joins TRBV10-3 to TRBJ2-2; D might be TRBD1 (5 bases). This CDR3 spans 14 amino acids. Germline V CDR1 and CDR2: ENHRY, SYGVKD. V lost 4 bases and J 2 bases, leaving 8 bases between the germline ends. The CDR3 coding sequence is TGTGCCATCAGTGCAGGGCTAAACACCGGGGAGCTGTTTTTT. Translated, it gives CAISAGLNTGELFF.

About this clone: One end of the junction varies from germline; a read error may be responsible. The chain couples TRBV6-5 to TRBJ1-1, with TRBD1 as a possible D gene (6 bases). The CDR3 is 14 amino acids. Germline V gives CDR1 MNHEY, CDR2 SVGAGI. CDR3 nucleotide sequence: TGTGCCAGCAGGTACTACGGGGGCAACACTGAAGCTTTCTTT. Translation: CASRYYGGNTEAFF.

The chain has TRBV7-8 and TRBJ2-1; unclear D gene. The CDR3 spans 13 residues. V lost 5 bases and J lost 5, with 10 bases in between. Looked up from germline, CDR1 is SGHVS and CDR2 is FQNEAQ. This CDR3 is CASSVVSNNEQFF. The CDR3 region has the DNA TGTGCCAGCAGCGTAGTCAGCAACAATGAGCAGTTCTTC.

The chain couples TRBV5-5 to TRBJ1-6; D might be TRBD1 (5 bases). Germline values: CDR1 SGHKS, CDR2 YYEKEE (reference sequence). The CDR3 extends over 17 amino acids. V was pared by 0 bases and J by 5 bases, with 15 bases between. CDR3 sequence reads: CASSLGFWEGNNSPLHF. CDR3 DNA: TGTGCCAGCAGCTTGGGGTTCTGGGAGGGGAATAATTCACCCCTCCACTTT.

The rearrangement uses TRBV11-1 and TRBJ2-7; D remains unclear. The CDR3 is made up of 14 amino acids. V lost 0 bases to trimming and J lost 4 bases, with 10 bases between them. Germline V CDR1 and CDR2: SGHAT, FQDESV (reference sequence). Here the CDR3 reads CASSLARQAYEQYF. DNA for the CDR3: TGTGCCAGCAGCTTAGCGAGGCAGGCATACGAGCAGTACTTC.

This chain connects TRBV4-3 to TRBJ2-5; 9 positions agree with TRBD2. Near its end, the DNA agrees better with TRBJ2-7, so the J call may be wrong. CDR3 length equals 16 residues. Germline V gene data show CDR1 as LGHNA and CDR2 as YSLEER. The CDR3 sequence is CASSQGERGASYEQYF. The CDR3 nucleotides are TGCGCCAGCAGCCAAGGAGAGCGGGGGGCCTCCTACGAGCAGTACTTC.

The gene calls are TRBV27 and TRBJ2-1; perhaps TRBD2 as D (6 bases). The CDR3 loop spans 16 amino acids. V was trimmed by 8 bases and J by 0 bases, leaving 17 bases between them. Germline V lookup: CDR1 MNHEY, CDR2 SMNVEV (reference sequence). CDR3 in amino acids: CASAGLKTDSYNEQFF. The CDR3 region has the DNA TGTGCCAGCGCGGGACTCAAGACAGACTCCTACAATGAGCAGTTCTTC.

The J gene is TRBJ1-1, the V gene TRBV4-1; D gene unclear. Germline loops: CDR1 MGHRA, CDR2 YSYEKL. This CDR3 contains 14 residues. V was trimmed by 3 bases and J by 0 bases, leaving 8 bases between them. The CDR3 DNA follows: TGCGCCAGCAGCCAGCAATACATGAACACTGAAGCTTTCTTT. Encoded protein: CASSQQYMNTEAFF.

The chain carries TRBV5-4 and TRBJ1-2; D ambiguous. The CDR3 is made up of 16 amino acids. V was pared by 7 bases and J by 8 bases, with 27 bases between. CDR1 SGHNT and CDR2 YYREEE come from the germline V gene (reference sequence). The CDR3 coding sequence is TGTGCCAGCTGCCTCACTGGGGTCGAAATTTCGGGCGGCTACACCTTC. Protein product: CASCLTGVEISGGYTF.

This sequence joins TRBV19 and TRBJ2-1; 11 nucleotides match TRBD2. Germline CDR1 reads LNHDA; CDR2 reads SQIVND (reference sequence). The CDR3 loop spans 14 amino acids. V was pared by 6 bases and J by 3 bases, with 1 base of the junction left unmatched. Here the CDR3 reads CASSLAGGYNEQFF. CDR3 DNA sequence: TGTGCCAGTAGCCTAGCGGGGGGCTACAATGAGCAGTTCTTC.

This chain uses TRBV28 with TRBJ2-1; TRBD2 might be the D (5 bases). V was shortened by 9 bases and J by 0 bases, with 18 bases between the two germline ends. Germline loops: CDR1 MDHEN, CDR2 SYDVKM. The CDR3 totals 16 residues. CDR3 in DNA: TGTGCCAGTGTAGTTGCAGGTGGGAGCTCCTACAATGAGCAGTTCTTC. This codes for CASVVAGGSSYNEQFF.

The chain has TRBV7-8 and TRBJ2-2; the D is unclear. The V gene lost 0 bases and the J gene lost 3 bases, with 5 bases spanning the gap. Germline lookup yields CDR1 SGHVS and CDR2 FQNEAQ. The CDR3 has 14 residues. The CDR3 DNA reads as TGTGCCAGCAGCTTAGCGCAGGACACCGGGGAGCTGTTTTTT. This sequence encodes CASSLAQDTGELFF.

The rearrangement joins TRBV27 to TRBJ2-7; TRBD2 matches 7 bases. Germline V gene data show CDR1 as MNHEY and CDR2 as SMNVEV (reference sequence). The CDR3 is 13 amino acids. The V segment lost 10 bases and the J segment 4 bases; nucleotides outside the gene matches: 10. CDR3 sequence reads: CATLGGGTYEQYF. CDR3 nucleotide sequence: TGTGCCACCCTTGGCGGGGGAACTTACGAGCAGTACTTC.

CDR3 protein: CASSLVPGGSNEQFF. In DNA, the CDR3 is TGTGCCAGCAGCTTAGTGCCGGGCGGGTCCAATGAGCAGTTCTTC. This chain links TRBV7-3 with TRBJ2-1, with D maybe TRBD2 (5 bases). In germline, CDR1 is SGHTA, CDR2 FQGTGA. The CDR3 consists of 15 residues. V shed 2 bases and J shed 6 bases, with 14 bases lying between them.

The V and J genes are TRBV11-2 and TRBJ1-6; D remains ambiguous. The length of the CDR3 is 14 residues. V was cut by 0 bases and J by 10 bases, with 10 bases left in between. Looked up from germline, CDR1 is SGHAT and CDR2 is FQNNGV. The CDR3 DNA follows: TGTGCCAGCAGCTTAGACCCCCTTCTCTCACCCCTCCACTTT. Its translation is CASSLDPLLSPLHF.

The J gene is TRBJ1-4, the V gene TRBV12-5, with 9 bases matching TRBD1. V gave up 7 bases and J gave up 5 bases; unmatched junction bases: 11. The CDR3 is 16 residues long. The germline gives CDR1 LGHNT, CDR2 FRNRAP. Here the CDR3 DNA reads TGTGCTAGTGCCGATTTTCTAGGGACAGGGAATGAAAAACTGTTTTTT. Residues: CASADFLGTGNEKLFF.

V gene TRBV10-1 combines with J gene TRBJ2-4, with D perhaps being TRBD1 or TRBD2 (5 bases each). The V gene's germline CDR1 is WNHNN and CDR2 SYGVQD (reference sequence). This CDR3 has 14 residues. Trimming removed 8 bases from V and 9 bases from J, with 20 bases in between. CDR3 loop: CASSNGEGRRIQYF. The CDR3 DNA reads TGCGCCAGCTCCAACGGCGAGGGGCGGCGCATTCAGTACTTC.

The rearrangement links TRBV9 to TRBJ1-3; no reliable D call. Deletions cut 0 bases from V and 3 bases from J, with 10 bases between. Germline assignment: CDR1 SGDLS and CDR2 YYNGEE. The CDR3 length is 15 residues. The CDR3 DNA is TGTGCCAGCAGCGTAGACGGCAGCTATGGAAACACCATATATTTT. Protein: CASSVDGSYGNTIYF.

This clone is medium-sized. The J gene is TRBJ1-2, the V gene TRBV7-9; D ambiguous. The length of the CDR3 is 15 residues. The V gene's germline CDR1 is SEHNR and CDR2 FQNEAQ (reference sequence). The ends were cut back, 1 base at V and 2 bases at J, with 11 bases in the middle. The CDR3 DNA is TGTGCCAGCAGCTTAGGCGGGCCAAAGAACTATGGCTACACCTTC. Amino acid sequence: CASSLGGPKNYGYTF.

J is TRBJ2-5 and V is TRBV19; weak D call: TRBD1 (7 bases). The last part of the DNA fits TRBJ2-7 better; the J call may be wrong. The CDR3 has 13 amino acids. CDR1 is LNHDA and CDR2 is SQIVND in the germline V gene (reference sequence). The CDR3 nucleotides read TGTGCCACCTCCAGGGGGGAAAACTACGAGCAGTACTTC. Its translation is CATSRGENYEQYF.

This clone was observed a handful of times. This CDR3 is CASSTSSGTDSNQPQHF. CDR3 nucleotide sequence: TGTGCCAGTAGTACTTCATCCGGGACAGATAGCAATCAGCCCCAGCATTTT. V and J are TRBV19 and TRBJ1-5; 7 bases map to TRBD1. With 4 bases clipped from V and 0 bases from J, the junction kept 9 bases outside the gene matches. There are 17 residues in the CDR3. Germline values: CDR1 LNHDA, CDR2 SQIVND (reference sequence).

Turning to this clone: The junction departs from germline at one end; a sequencing error may be responsible. The genes are TRBV6-1 and TRBJ2-7; 9 nucleotides agree with TRBD2. Germline V lookup: CDR1 MNHNS, CDR2 SASEGT. The length of the CDR3 is 15 residues. CDR3 DNA sequence: TGTGCCATCAGTGAGTCCCTAGCGGGGTCCTACGAGCAGTACTTC. It specifies CAISESLAGSYEQYF.

This clone was observed a handful of times. The CDR3 DNA follows: TGTGCCAGCAGCTGGGGACAGCCAAATTCACCCCTCCACTTT. It codes for CASSWGQPNSPLHF. The chain uses TRBV5-4 and TRBJ1-6, with TRBD1 identical over 7 bases. Germline lookup yields CDR1 SGHNT and CDR2 YYREEE (reference sequence). This CDR3 contains 14 residues. V was pared by 3 bases and J by 7 bases, with 4 bases of the junction left unmatched.